The 14 T cell receptor beta chains in this list originate from one sample, sequenced in a study of cytomegalovirus exposure and HLA in healthy donors. Here immunoSEQ multiplex PCR was the method, and the copy in TCRdb shows in-frame clones only, minus some. Here the sample spans 65,000 to 90,000 clones, 85% to 95% being singletons. Sequencing input: PBMCs. The receptors were sampled from a man aged 18 to 29 in good health and CMV-seronegative.

There are a few counts of this clone. This chain connects TRBV10-3 to TRBJ2-3; 9 positions agree with TRBD2. The junction had 12 bases not matched to a gene; V was cut back by 8 bases and J by 0 bases. The CDR3 runs to 17 residues. Germline V CDR1 and CDR2: ENHRY, SYGVKD. The CDR3 spells CAIVYSGGETSTDTQYF. As DNA, the CDR3 is TGTGCCATCGTGTATAGCGGGGGCGAGACAAGCACAGATACGCAGTATTTT.

This chain joins TRBV28 and TRBJ1-2; no clear D gene. CDR1 is MDHEN, CDR2 SYDVKM, per germline. Between the trimmed V and J ends, which lost 3 bases and 5 bases, there was a span of 13 bases. The CDR3 extends over 14 amino acids. The CDR3 DNA sequence: TGTGCCAGCAGTTTCCCGGGGTGGGGATATGGCTACACCTTC. This gives the protein CASSFPGWGYGYTF.

This chain links TRBV6-5 with TRBJ1-3; possible D gene TRBD1, 5 bases. Germline assignment: CDR1 MNHEY and CDR2 SVGAGI. The CDR3 is 12 amino acids. Trimming removed 5 bases from V and 10 bases from J, with 12 bases in between. CDR3 sequence reads: CASSREGRTIYF. The CDR3 DNA sequence: TGTGCCAGCAGTAGGGAGGGGAGGACCATATATTTT.

This chain joins TRBV28 and TRBJ1-5, with D maybe TRBD1 (6 bases). The CDR3 consists of 14 residues. Deletions cut 3 bases from V and 6 bases from J, with 12 bases between. The germline V gene has CDR1 MDHEN and CDR2 SYDVKM. This CDR3 reads CASSLVGAGQPQHF. Written as DNA, the CDR3 is TGTGCCAGCAGTTTGGTGGGGGCCGGTCAGCCCCAGCATTTT.

This sequence joins TRBV27 and TRBJ2-2; D not certain. V was shortened by 3 bases and J by 7 bases, with 3 bases between the two germline ends. Germline-derived CDR1 and CDR2 are MNHEY and SMNVEV (reference sequence). CDR3 length: 11 amino acids. The CDR3 sequence: CASSFNGELFF. CDR3 sequence (DNA): TGTGCCAGCAGTTTCAACGGGGAGCTGTTTTTT.

The rearrangement links TRBV5-1 to TRBJ2-7; D might be TRBD2 (5 bases). This CDR3 has 15 amino acids. V was cut by 4 bases and J by 5 bases, with 19 bases left in between. CDR1 and CDR2 (germline): SGHRS, YFSETQ. Written as DNA, the CDR3 is TGCGCCAGCAGCCAGGAGGCCTCAAGCCCCCACGAGCAGTACTTC. Translated, it gives CASSQEASSPHEQYF.

This clone was seen once. The gene calls are TRBV2 and TRBJ1-1; a weak D match, TRBD1 (5 bases). V was trimmed by 3 bases and J by 7 bases, leaving 9 bases between them. CDR1 and CDR2 from the germline V gene are SNHLY and FYNNEI. The CDR3 has 12 residues. The CDR3 protein is CASSERQIEAFF. CDR3 nucleotide sequence: TGTGCCAGCAGTGAGAGACAGATTGAAGCTTTCTTT.

The chain couples TRBV5-8 to TRBJ1-4; D might be TRBD1 (6 bases). Trimming removed 4 bases from V and 4 bases from J, with 11 bases in between. CDR1 and CDR2 (germline): SGHTS, YDEGEE. CDR3 length: 14 amino acids. CDR3 residues: CASSLGQHNEKLFF. The DNA for the CDR3 is TGTGCCAGCAGCCTAGGACAGCATAATGAAAAACTGTTTTTT.

In nucleotides, the CDR3 is TGTGCCAGCAATTCAGCAGGCGGGGGGGCTAATGAAAAACTGTTTTTT. It translates to CASNSAGGGANEKLFF. The chain employs TRBV28 and TRBJ1-4, with TRBD1 as a possible D gene (5 bases). Trimming left V 7 bases short and J 3 bases short, with 18 bases between. The CDR3 has 16 residues. In germline, CDR1 is MDHEN, CDR2 SYDVKM.

This chain links TRBV6-1 with TRBJ1-1, with 7 bases lining up with TRBD1. The trim removed 6 bases at V and 6 bases at J, leaving 4 bases unmatched. Germline V gene lookup returns CDR1 MNHNS and CDR2 SASEGT. The CDR3 length is 12 residues. CDR3 coding DNA: TGTGCCAGCAGAACAGGGGCCCCTGAAGCTTTCTTT. Amino acids: CASRTGAPEAFF.

The chain uses TRBV5-6 and TRBJ2-7; possibly TRBD2 for D (5 bases). Trimming left V 0 bases short and J 3 bases short, with 13 bases between. The germline V gene encodes CDR1 SGHDT and CDR2 YYEEEE. CDR3 length: 15 residues. For the CDR3, the DNA is TGTGCCAGCAGCTTGGCCGATGGCCGGGGCTACGAGCAGTACTTC. This translates into CASSLADGRGYEQYF.

The gene calls are TRBV27 and TRBJ1-5; 7 positions agree with TRBD1. This CDR3 is built from 16 residues. CDR1 MNHEY and CDR2 SMNVEV come from the germline V gene (reference sequence). Trimming at V came to 1 base and at J to 0 bases, leaving 3 bases not matched to a gene. The CDR3 loop reads CASSLWGTASNQPQHF. The CDR3 region has the DNA TGTGCCAGCAGTTTATGGGGGACAGCTAGCAATCAGCCCCAGCATTTT.

The rearrangement links TRBV7-9 to TRBJ1-1; 8 positions match TRBD1. The CDR3 is 15 residues long. CDR1 is SEHNR, CDR2 FQNEAQ, per germline (reference sequence). Losses at the gene ends were 0 bases for V and 5 bases for J; bases not matched to a gene: 5. The CDR3 protein is CASSLAPGGSTEAFF. Written as DNA, the CDR3 is TGTGCCAGCAGCTTAGCCCCAGGGGGCTCTACTGAAGCTTTCTTT.

The V call is TRBV6-1, the J call TRBJ2-2, with TRBD2 as a possible D gene (7 bases). The V gene's germline CDR1 is MNHNS and CDR2 SASEGT. V was shortened by 2 bases and J by 6 bases, with 13 bases between the two germline ends. CDR3 length equals 15 residues. The CDR3 sequence is CASSELAGASGELFF. CDR3 nucleotide sequence: TGTGCCAGCAGTGAATTGGCGGGGGCCTCCGGGGAGCTGTTTTTT.